This T cell receptor beta chain is drawn from a study of Ad26.COV2.S vaccination and SARS-CoV-2 variants. Whole-study context: As a participant in COV1001, the donor was in the Ad26.COV2.S trial arm. In the study, Ad26.COV2.S was injected intramuscularly once, or twice 56 days apart.

Treatment noted: around 19 received Ad26.COV2.S at low or high dose, single or two shots; about 5 received placebo; per-sample allocation not given. The samples were gathered on day 63 after the first injection of vaccine or placebo. It was Wuhan-strain SARS-CoV-2 spike that the Ad26 vaccine vector expressed. Points on this clone: Its antigen is not identified.

Clones were sequenced by immunoSEQ multiplex PCR, and TCRdb holds only the in-frame ones, with some missing. The sample consists of some 420,000 clones, approximately 87% of them appearing once. Whole-study findings and limits: Possibly, TCR breadth and depth analyses underestimated total T cell responses.

In germline, CDR1 is MNHNY, CDR2 SVGAGI (reference sequence). V lost 2 bases and J 6 bases, leaving 14 bases between the germline ends. This CDR3 contains 15 residues. The chain has TRBV6-6 and TRBJ1-5, with D tentatively TRBD1 (6 bases). This receptor was obtained from a person aged 18-65 years who received the Ad26.COV2.S COVID-19 vaccine or a placebo. The starting material was peripheral blood, obtained in a trial of Ad26.COV2.S vaccine versus placebo. The DNA of the CDR3 is TGTGCCAGCAGTTACACGGGGGCAGGGTCTCAGCCCCAGCATTTT. Residues: CASSYTGAGSQPQHF.